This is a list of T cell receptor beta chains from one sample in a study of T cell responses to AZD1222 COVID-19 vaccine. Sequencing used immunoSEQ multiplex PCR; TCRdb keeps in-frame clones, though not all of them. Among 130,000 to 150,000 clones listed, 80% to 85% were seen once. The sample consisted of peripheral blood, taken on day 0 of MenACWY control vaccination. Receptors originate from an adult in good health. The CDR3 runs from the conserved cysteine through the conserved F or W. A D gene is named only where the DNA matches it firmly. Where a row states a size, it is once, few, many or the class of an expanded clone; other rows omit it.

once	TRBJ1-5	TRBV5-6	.	TGTGCCAGCAGCAGGACAGATCAGCCCCAGCATTTT	CASSRTDQPQHF
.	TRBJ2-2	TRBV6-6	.	TGTGCCAGCTCGGGACGATGGAACACCGGGGAGCTGTTTTTT	CASSGRWNTGELFF
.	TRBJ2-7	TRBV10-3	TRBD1	TGTGCCATCACCGAGGACAGGGGCGGCTCCTACGAGCAGTACTTC	CAITEDRGGSYEQYF
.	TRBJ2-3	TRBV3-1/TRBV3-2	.	TGTGCCAGCAGCCAAGGAATCGCAGATACGCAGTATTTT	CASSQGIADTQYF
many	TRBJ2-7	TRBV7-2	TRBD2	TGTGCCAGCACCGAACTAGCGGGGTTCGCCCACGAGCAGTACTTC	CASTELAGFAHEQYF
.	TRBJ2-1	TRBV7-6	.	TGTGCCAGCAGTACTCAGGGGCCCCGTGAGCAGTTCTTC	CASSTQGPREQFF
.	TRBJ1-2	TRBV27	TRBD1	TGTGCCAGCAGTTTGACAGGGTACTATGGCTACACCTTC	CASSLTGYYGYTF
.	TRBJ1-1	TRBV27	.	TGTGCCAGCAGTTTTGCAGGGGTCCGCCAGAACACTGAAGCTTTCTTT	CASSFAGVRQNTEAFF
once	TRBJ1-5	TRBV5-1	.	TGCGCCAGCAGCTTGGGTGGCAACAATCAGCCCCAGCATTTT	CASSLGGNNQPQHF
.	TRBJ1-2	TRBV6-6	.	TGTGCCAGCAGTCCTCTCCTTACTGGGGGCGCAGTTGTGAGGAACTATGGCTACACCTTC	CASSPLLTGGAVVRNYGYTF
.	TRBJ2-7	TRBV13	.	TGTGCCAGCAGCTTAGAAGCTAGCTGGGACGAGCAGTACTTC	CASSLEASWDEQYF